This is a list of T cell receptor beta chains from one sample in a study of identical twins. TCRdb ran MiXCR on the 5' RACE reads and lists one entry per CDR3 protein. The sample contains about 520,000 distinct CDR3 sequences, 20% to 25% of which appear only once. The same sample was also used in a study of T cells expressing NK-cell markers.

The sample comprised CD4+ T cells sorted from blood. All receptors derive from a woman aged 18-29 years in good health. The CDR3 runs from the conserved cysteine through the conserved F or W. The D gene is left open where the match is weak. The size field is filled for only some rows; it gives once, few, many or a size class.

j_gene | v_gene | d_gene | abundance | CDR3nt | CDR3aa
TRBJ2-1 | TRBV11-2 | TRBD1 | . | TGTGCCAGCAGCCCGATAGACAGGGCTGAGCAGTTCTTC | CASSPIDRAEQFF
TRBJ1-5 | TRBV20-1 | TRBD1 | . | TGCAGTGCTAGGGTCGGGACAGGGTTTTTCAGCAATCAGCCCCAGCATTTT | CSARVGTGFFSNQPQHF
TRBJ2-7 | TRBV5-1 | . | . | TGCGCCAGCAGCTTGCAGGGGAGAGACAACGAGCAGTACTTC | CASSLQGRDNEQYF
TRBJ2-2 | TRBV29-1 | TRBD1 | few | TGCAGCGTTGAATCAGGGGGTGGTACCGGGGAGCTGTTTTTT | CSVESGGGTGELFF
TRBJ2-1 | TRBV10-1 | . | . | TGCGCCAGCAGTGGACTCCCCGAAGGTGAGCAGTTCTTC | CASSGLPEGEQFF
TRBJ1-2 | TRBV20-1 | TRBD1 | . | TGCAGTGCTAGCAGACAGGGGTTGGGCTACACCTTC | CSASRQGLGYTF
TRBJ2-1 | TRBV7-2 | TRBD2 | many | TGTGCCAGCAGCTCGGGACTAGCCTACAATGAGCAGTTCTTC | CASSSGLAYNEQFF
TRBJ2-3 | TRBV15 | TRBD2 | few | TGTGCCACCGCCTCCGGGACTAGCGGGAGACAAGATACGCAGTATTTT | CATASGTSGRQDTQYF
TRBJ2-7 | TRBV20-1 | TRBD2 | . | TGCAGTGCTAGAGATACGGCTAGCGGGAGTAACCACGAGCAGTACTTC | CSARDTASGSNHEQYF
TRBJ2-2 | TRBV12-3/TRBV12-4 | . | many | TGTGCCAGCAGCCCGGACACCGGGGAGCTGTTTTTT | CASSPDTGELFF
TRBJ2-7 | TRBV20-1 | TRBD2 | . | TGCAGTGCCCCCGACATTTGGACTAGCGGGAGCTGGGAGCAGTACTTC | CSAPDIWTSGSWEQYF
TRBJ2-3 | TRBV18 | . | few | TGTGCCAGCTCACCAATCCCCAGCACAGATACGCAGTATTTT | CASSPIPSTDTQYF
TRBJ1-1 | TRBV20-1 | . | few | TGCAGTGCCAAAACCGGACAGCCTAACACTGAAGCTTTCTTT | CSAKTGQPNTEAFF
TRBJ2-7 | TRBV15 | . | few | TGTGCCACCAGCAGAGGGGCAGGTTCCTCCTACGAGCAGTACTTC | CATSRGAGSSYEQYF
TRBJ2-1 | TRBV10-2 | . | . | TGCGCCAGCAAGCCCGCCGCCTACAATGAGCAGTTCTTC | CASKPAAYNEQFF
TRBJ1-1 | TRBV4-2 | . | many | TGTGCCAGCAGCTTGGGACGGGTCACTGAAGCTTTCTTT | CASSLGRVTEAFF
TRBJ2-5 | TRBV6-2/TRBV6-3 | . | . | TGTGCCAGCAGTGACTTAGGCGGGGCGATGAGAGAGACCCAGTACTTC | CASSDLGGAMRETQYF
TRBJ2-5 | TRBV28 | . | . | TGTGCCAGCAGTTTGAGAATATTGGGAGAGGAGACCCAGTACTTC | CASSLRILGEETQYF
TRBJ2-3 | TRBV24-1 | . | . | TGTGCCACCAGTGACCCTAGCGCAGATACGCAGTATTTT | CATSDPSADTQYF
TRBJ2-7 | TRBV20-1 | . | few | TGCAGTGCTCTGATCGGGTGGGAGCAGTACTTC | CSALIGWEQYF
TRBJ2-7 | TRBV20-1 | . | . | TGCAGTGCTAGTGAAGGGCCTGAATTATACGAGCAGTACTTC | CSASEGPELYEQYF
TRBJ2-7 | TRBV14 | . | few | TGTGCCAGCAGCTGGAACGAGCAGTACTTC | CASSWNEQYF
TRBJ2-3 | TRBV4-3 | . | . | TGCGCCAGCAGCCAAGACATGACAGCGAGAGATACGCAGTATTTT | CASSQDMTARDTQYF
TRBJ2-2 | TRBV12-3/TRBV12-4 | . | . | TGTGCCAGCAGTTTTACGGGGGACACCGGGGAGCTGTTTTTT | CASSFTGDTGELFF
TRBJ1-5 | TRBV20-1 | TRBD1 | . | TGCAGTGCCGCCCCGGGGACAGCTAATCAGCCCCAGCATTTT | CSAAPGTANQPQHF
TRBJ2-5 | TRBV29-1 | TRBD1 | many | TGCAGCGTCGACAGGGTACAAGAGACCCAGTACTTC | CSVDRVQETQYF